The 8 T cell receptor beta chains presented below share a single source sample, sequenced in a study of blood T cell repertoires in COVID-19. TCRdb keeps only in-frame clones here, not all; method: immunoSEQ multiplex PCR. This sample carries about 53,000 clones, about 80% of them seen once, and the ten largest clones take around 15%. The sequencing sample was made of peripheral blood. These receptor sequences come from a human donor in a cohort sampled during active COVID-19.

A few counts support this clone. The chain uses TRBV24-1 and TRBJ2-2; 7 nucleotides line up with TRBD1. This CDR3 is 13 amino acids long. CDR1 and CDR2 from the germline V gene are KGHDR and SFDVKD. The V segment lost 9 bases and the J segment 3 bases; nucleotides outside the gene matches: 3. This chain's CDR3 is CATRDSHTGELFF. DNA for the CDR3: TGTGCCACCCGGGACAGTCACACCGGGGAGCTGTTTTTT.

Only one count was recorded for this clone. The gene calls are TRBV7-2 and TRBJ2-3, with 12 bases lining up with TRBD2. Trimming removed 5 bases from V and 6 bases from J; junction bases left unmatched: 9. Germline V gene sequence: CDR1 SGHTA, CDR2 FQGNSA. The CDR3 sequence is 16 residues long. For the CDR3, the DNA is TGTGCCAGCAGCCCGGGTACTAGCGGGGGGCGGGATACGCAGTATTTT. Protein product: CASSPGTSGGRDTQYF. Filled out from reference TRBV7-2 and TRBJ2-3, the complete variable domain reads GAGVSQSPSNKVTEKGKDVELRCDPISGHTALYWYRQSLGQGLEFLIYFQGNSAPDKSGLPSDRFSAERTGGSVSTLTIQRTQQEDSAVYLCASSPGTSGGRDTQYFGPGTRLTVL.

The chain has TRBV5-8 and TRBJ2-1; TRBD1 is a possible D gene (6 bases). The CDR3 loop spans 15 amino acids. The V end was cut by 9 bases, the J end by 0 bases, with 16 bases between. The V gene's germline CDR1 is SGHTS and CDR2 YDEGEE. Here the CDR3 reads CATYEGVSSYNEQFF. The CDR3 DNA follows: TGTGCCACTTACGAGGGGGTGAGCTCCTACAATGAGCAGTTCTTC.

The chain employs TRBV6-4 and TRBJ2-4, with 10 bases aligning to TRBD2. The CDR3 consists of 19 residues. Trimming cost V 6 bases and J 2 bases; bases outside gene matches: 16. Germline V gene sequence: CDR1 MRHNA, CDR2 SNTAGT. In nucleotides, the CDR3 is TGTGCCAGCAGCGTTAAGCGGGAGGGCCGATGGGGAACCAAAAACATTCAGTACTTC. Translation gives CASSVKREGRWGTKNIQYF.

The genes are TRBV7-2 and TRBJ1-3, with TRBD1 matching over 7 bases. Germline trimming cut 6 bases from V and 2 bases from J; bases unmatched to any gene: 4. The CDR3 runs 14 residues. The germline V gene has CDR1 SGHTA and CDR2 FQGNSA. In nucleotides, the CDR3 is TGTGCCAGCAGTCGGGACAGTGCTGGAAACACCATATATTTT. Translating it yields CASSRDSAGNTIYF.

The sample holds a few counts of this clone. The chain is built from TRBV6-4 and TRBJ2-3; the match to TRBD2 covers 10 bases. The germline CDR1 and CDR2 sequences are MRHNA and SNTAGT. Trimming cost V 5 bases and J 4 bases; bases outside gene matches: 9. The CDR3 consists of 16 residues. Written as DNA, the CDR3 is TGTGCCAGCAGTCTAGCAGCGGGGGGGTCTGCAGATACGCAGTATTTT. Translation gives CASSLAAGGSADTQYF.

V is TRBV10-1 and J is TRBJ2-3, with TRBD2 matching 9 bases. The CDR3 has 15 residues. Germline CDR1 reads WNHNN; CDR2 reads SYGVQD (reference sequence). V was pared by 3 bases and J by 6 bases, with 7 bases of the junction left unmatched. The CDR3 DNA reads TGCGCCAGCAGTGAAGGGACTAGCATCTTGGATACGCAGTATTTT. Protein product: CASSEGTSILDTQYF.

V usage is TRBV24-1 and J usage is TRBJ2-3; the D gene is possibly TRBD1 (5 bases). Germline V CDR1 and CDR2: KGHDR, SFDVKD. Trimming took 12 bases from V and 1 from J, leaving 13 bases between them. This CDR3 is 13 amino acids long. The CDR3 protein is CAVQADGTDTQYF. The CDR3 DNA follows: TGTGCCGTACAGGCCGACGGCACAGATACGCAGTATTTT.